The next 19 T cell receptor beta chains were all read from a single sample in a study of blood T cell repertoires in COVID-19. Assay: immunoSEQ multiplex PCR; the TCRdb copy retains only in-frame clones and omits some. This table holds about 110,000 clones, 70% to 85% found once. What was sequenced was peripheral blood. Receptors were obtained from a human donor with acute or convalescent COVID-19. The donor label of this sample is uncertain.

The table lists this clone with a few counts. J is TRBJ2-7 and V is TRBV6-5; 9 bases are a match to TRBD1. The V segment lost 6 bases and the J segment 6 bases; nucleotides outside the gene matches: 3. The length of the CDR3 is 12 residues. Germline CDR1 MNHEY, CDR2 SVGAGI. CDR3 sequence reads: CASRRQGGEQYF. CDR3 coding DNA: TGTGCCAGCAGGAGACAGGGGGGCGAGCAGTACTTC.

The V and J genes are TRBV2 and TRBJ2-7, with 12 positions matching TRBD2. The V gene end was trimmed by 4 bases and the J gene end by 0 bases; junction bases not matched to a gene: 10. The CDR3 sequence is 18 residues long. The germline CDR1 and CDR2 sequences are SNHLY and FYNNEI. DNA of the CDR3: TGTGCCAGCAGTGGGATCGGGACTAGCGGGCTTTACTCCTACGAGCAGTACGTC. As protein: CASSGIGTSGLYSYEQYV.

This chain uses TRBV4-2 with TRBJ2-5; TRBD2 matches 9 bases. The CDR3 covers 17 residues. The junction had 9 bases not matched to a gene; V was cut back by 0 bases and J by 4 bases. CDR1 and CDR2 from the germline V gene are LGHNA and YNFKEQ. The CDR3 loop is CASSQDGGGGGSETQYF. CDR3 in DNA: TGTGCCAGCAGCCAAGATGGCGGCGGGGGGGGTTCAGAGACCCAGTACTTC.

This clone was picked up one time. V gene TRBV24-1 combines with J gene TRBJ1-1, with D hard to call. Germline V gene lookup returns CDR1 KGHDR and CDR2 SFDVKD. The CDR3 runs to 13 residues. The V end lost 0 bases, the J end lost 1 base, and 2 bases lay between the germline ends. The CDR3 sequence is CATSDLQNTEAFF. The CDR3 DNA is TGTGCCACCAGTGATTTGCAGAACACTGAAGCTTTCTTT.

V is TRBV11-2 and J is TRBJ1-1; D is ambiguous. V was cut by 4 bases and J by 0 bases, with 12 bases left in between. CDR3 length: 15 residues. Germline assignment: CDR1 SGHAT and CDR2 FQNNGV. The CDR3 DNA reads TGTGCCAGCAGCTCGAACAGAATTGTGAACACTGAAGCTTTCTTT. Its translation: CASSSNRIVNTEAFF. The full variable domain, with the rest looked up from reference TRBV11-2 and TRBJ1-1, is EAGVAQSPRYKIIEKRQSVAFWCNPISGHATLYWYQQILGQGPKLLIQFQNNGVVDDSQLPKDRFSAERLKGVDSTLKIQPAKLEDSAVYLCASSSNRIVNTEAFFGQGTRLTVV.

V gene TRBV18 combines with J gene TRBJ1-1; TRBD1 might be the D (6 bases). CDR1 and CDR2 (germline): KGHSH, LQKENI. This CDR3 is 14 amino acids long. V lost 6 bases, J lost 2 bases, and 13 bases lay in between. CDR3 in DNA: TGTGCCAGCTCCTCTGACAGGTTAAACACTGAAGCTTTCTTT. It specifies CASSSDRLNTEAFF.

The rearrangement joins TRBV2 to TRBJ1-5; tentatively, D is TRBD1 (6 bases). CDR3 length: 15 amino acids. V dropped 4 bases and J dropped 2 bases, with 12 bases sitting between them. CDR1 is SNHLY and CDR2 is FYNNEI in the germline V gene. The CDR3 DNA follows: TGTGCCAGCAGTGTCAGGGGCCGAGGCAATCAGCCCCAGCATTTT. This sequence encodes CASSVRGRGNQPQHF. The full variable domain, rest sourced from reference TRBV2 and TRBJ1-5, is EPEVTQTPSHQVTQMGQEVILRCVPISNHLYFYWYRQILGQKVEFLVSFYNNEISEKSEIFDDQFSVERPDGSNFTLKIRSTKLEDSAMYFCASSVRGRGNQPQHFGDGTRLSIL.

The V gene is TRBV7-6, the J gene TRBJ2-5, with D possibly matching TRBD1 (6 bases). Germline V gene data show CDR1 as SGHVS and CDR2 as FNYEAQ. The CDR3 is 15 amino acids. The V end was cut by 5 bases, the J end by 3 bases, with 16 bases between. The CDR3 DNA is TGTGCCAGCAGCCCGGTTCCTAAGGGGGAAGAGACCCAGTACTTC. This encodes CASSPVPKGEETQYF.

A few counts support this clone. This chain links TRBV9 with TRBJ1-5; D gene unclear. The CDR3 has 15 residues. Trimming cost V 3 bases and J 0 bases, with 10 bases left between them. Germline CDR1 reads SGDLS; CDR2 reads YYNGEE. In DNA form, the CDR3 reads TGTGCCAGCAGCGAAGGAGGTTATAGCAATCAGCCCCAGCATTTT. Translation: CASSEGGYSNQPQHF.

There are a few counts of this clone. V is TRBV6-5 and J is TRBJ1-2, with D uncertain. The V gene's germline CDR1 is MNHEY and CDR2 SVGAGI. CDR3 size: 11 residues. The germline V and J ends were trimmed by 4 bases and 7 bases, with 7 bases remaining between them. For the CDR3, the DNA is TGTGCCAGCAGTTCCCCGGGTGGCTACACCTTC. This gives the protein CASSSPGGYTF.

V and J are TRBV12-5 and TRBJ2-1, with D possibly being TRBD1 (7 bases). V lost 9 bases to trimming and J lost 7 bases, with 28 bases between them. From germline, CDR1 is LGHNT and CDR2 FRNRAP. This CDR3 is built from 17 residues. The CDR3 DNA sequence: TGTGCTAGCGGTCCGAGAGTAATGACCAGGGGGAGGAATGAGCAGTTCTTC. Translation: CASGPRVMTRGRNEQFF.

CDR3 bases: TGTGCCAGCTCACCCTACGGGAACGACAATGAGCAGTTCTTC. This sequence encodes CASSPYGNDNEQFF. V gene TRBV18 combines with J gene TRBJ2-1; D might be TRBD2 (5 bases). This CDR3 contains 14 residues. Germline V gene sequence: CDR1 KGHSH, CDR2 LQKENI. Trimming left V 3 bases short and J 5 bases short, with 11 bases between.

The rearrangement uses TRBV5-1 and TRBJ2-1, with a weak D call TRBD2 (5 bases). CDR1 is SGHRS, CDR2 YFSETQ, per germline. The V and J ends lost 7 bases and 3 bases respectively, with 14 bases between them. This CDR3 region has 14 residues. CDR3: CASALGASYNEQFF. For the CDR3, the DNA is TGCGCCAGCGCCCTGGGAGCTAGCTACAATGAGCAGTTCTTC.

V is TRBV30 and J is TRBJ2-2; 9 bases fit TRBD1. The germline CDR1 and CDR2 sequences are GTSNPN and SVGIG (reference sequence). This CDR3 is 16 amino acids long. Trimming took 5 bases from V and 4 from J; bases not matched to a gene: 11. This CDR3 is CAWGALDRGGTGELFF. CDR3 sequence (DNA): TGTGCCTGGGGAGCGTTGGACAGGGGAGGCACCGGGGAGCTGTTTTTT.

The count of this clone is one. The chain couples TRBV5-6 to TRBJ2-1, with D perhaps matching TRBD1 (6 bases). Trimming cost V 7 bases and J 5 bases, with 13 bases left between them. CDR1 and CDR2 (germline): SGHDT, YYEEEE. The CDR3 extends over 13 amino acids. CDR3 sequence (DNA): TGTGCCAGCTTAGGACAGCGTAACAATGAGCAGTTCTTC. Translation gives CASLGQRNNEQFF.

The V and J genes are TRBV7-8 and TRBJ2-3; 11 bases agree with TRBD2. V lost 6 bases to trimming and J lost 7 bases; unmatched junction nucleotides: 9. Germline CDR1 and CDR2: SGHVS and FQNEAQ. The CDR3 loop spans 15 amino acids. The CDR3 protein is CASSLSGGAANTQYF. CDR3 DNA: TGTGCCAGCAGTCTTAGCGGGGGGGCCGCGAATACGCAGTATTTT.

The chain links TRBV3-1 (or the pseudogene TRBV3-2) to TRBJ1-1; no clear D. With 2 bases removed from V and 9 bases from J, the gap between germline ends came to 7 bases. CDR1 and CDR2 from the germline V gene are LGHDT and YNNKEL (reference sequence). The CDR3 is 11 amino acids. The CDR3 DNA reads TGTGCCAGCAGCCAACGATCTAAAGCTTTCTTT. Its protein is CASSQRSKAFF.

The chain is built from TRBV9 and TRBJ2-3; perhaps TRBD2 as D (6 bases). Germline CDR1 SGDLS, CDR2 YYNGEE. The CDR3 spans 16 residues. V lost 3 bases to trimming and J lost 0 bases, with 14 bases between them. The CDR3 here is CASSAHLGGSTDTQYF. CDR3 nucleotides: TGTGCCAGCAGCGCCCACCTGGGAGGTAGCACAGATACGCAGTATTTT.

The CDR3 DNA follows: TGTGCCAGCAGTTTTGGGGGGTGGGCGGACTCCTACGAGCAGTACTTC. Its protein product is CASSFGGWADSYEQYF. The rearrangement joins TRBV28 to TRBJ2-7; D may be TRBD2 (6 bases). V lost 3 bases and J lost 0, with 15 bases in between. The CDR3 has 16 amino acids. Germline CDR1 and CDR2: MDHEN and SYDVKM.